The 9 T cell receptor beta chains below were found in one sample sequenced in a study of T-cell reconstitution after alpha-beta-depleted transplantation in children (dated by TCRdb to about 2016). The library was built by means of PCR. Sequencing took place on an Illumina HiSeq 2500. To normalize quantification of the TCRbeta repertoire, the TCR libraries were built with molecular barcoding that relied on unique molecular identifiers. TCRdb ran its own pipeline on the public reads, namely fastp trimming at Q25 and MiXCR clone calling, and kept in-frame beta chains. Each CDR3 protein appears once, grouped with its most common genes and DNA. The sample includes about 360,000 distinct CDR3 sequences, with roughly 15% observed a single time. The top ten hold approximately 4.2% of the sample. This specimen consisted of PBMCs, obtained from the stem cell graft. The receptors originated from a human donor who donated a stem cell graft to a child with Fanconi anemia.

This clonotype has only a few counts. The chain is built from TRBV5-1 and TRBJ2-7; 11 bases match TRBD2. Germline V gene data show CDR1 as SGHRS and CDR2 as YFSETQ. The CDR3 is 14 residues long. V lost 0 bases and J lost 6; bases outside the gene matches: 2. CDR3 loop: CASSLGLAGREQYF. CDR3 nucleotides: TGCGCCAGCAGCTTGGGACTAGCGGGGCGCGAGCAGTACTTC.

The V call is TRBV6-6, the J call TRBJ2-2, with no clear D. V lost 6 bases and J lost 4, with 6 bases in between. CDR1 and CDR2 (germline): MNHNY, SVGAGI (reference sequence). The CDR3 sequence is 12 residues long. CDR3 DNA sequence: TGTGCCAGCAGGAAGACCACCGGGGAGCTGTTTTTT. Encoded protein: CASRKTTGELFF.

This clonotype was seen a handful of times. This chain joins TRBV25-1 and TRBJ1-4, with D perhaps matching TRBD1 (6 bases). The germline V gene encodes CDR1 MGHDK and CDR2 SYGVNS. CDR3 length: 15 amino acids. V lost 2 bases and J 7 bases, leaving 14 bases between the germline ends. The CDR3 spells CASSERQASVEKLFF. CDR3 nucleotides: TGTGCCAGCAGTGAAAGACAGGCCAGTGTTGAAAAACTGTTTTTT.

V gene TRBV20-1 combines with J gene TRBJ1-1; D not resolved. From germline, CDR1 is DFQATT and CDR2 SNEGSKA (reference sequence). Trimming left V 1 base short and J 5 bases short, with 14 bases between. The CDR3 loop spans 14 amino acids. The CDR3, as DNA: TGCAGTGCTAGAGTAACGGGAGGATGGACTGAAGCTTTCTTT. It yields the protein CSARVTGGWTEAFF.

The rearrangement uses TRBV2 and TRBJ1-5, with D tentatively TRBD1 (6 bases). The CDR3 consists of 15 residues. V lost 5 bases, J lost 6 bases, and 17 bases lay in between. In germline, CDR1 is SNHLY, CDR2 FYNNEI. This CDR3 is CASSNLGGASQPQHF. CDR3 DNA sequence: TGTGCCAGCAGTAATCTTGGGGGGGCTTCTCAGCCCCAGCATTTT.

This clonotype has a handful of counts. The V and J genes are TRBV12-3 or TRBV12-4 and TRBJ1-2; D is possibly TRBD1 (5 bases). V was shortened by 4 bases and J by 6 bases, with 6 bases between the two germline ends. CDR3 length: 11 amino acids. The CDR3 is CASSWGDGYTF. CDR3 in DNA: TGTGCCAGCAGTTGGGGGGATGGCTACACCTTC.

The rearrangement links TRBV12-3 or TRBV12-4 to TRBJ1-1; D gene uncertain. The CDR3 runs 18 residues. Trimming removed 0 bases from V and 4 bases from J, with 21 bases in between. The DNA for the CDR3 is TGTGCCAGCAGTTTAGCCTCGAGGGTAGGTTTCGGTGGCACTGAAGCTTTCTTT. Its translation is CASSLASRVGFGGTEAFF.

This rearrangement joins TRBV14 to TRBJ2-2, with D unresolved. Germline assignment: CDR1 SGHDN and CDR2 FVKESK. Between the trimmed V and J ends, which lost 1 base and 1 base, there was a span of 4 bases. This CDR3 spans 14 amino acids. The DNA for the CDR3 is TGTGCCAGCAGCCAAGCACGGAACACCGGGGAGCTGTTTTTT. Amino acid sequence: CASSQARNTGELFF.

The sample holds a few counts of this clonotype. This chain's CDR3 is CATSRGATGDYMGYTF. DNA of the CDR3: TGTGCCACCAGCAGAGGGGCGACAGGGGACTACATGGGCTACACCTTC. The chain combines TRBV15 with TRBJ1-2; 8 bases fit TRBD1. CDR3 size: 16 residues. CDR1 is LNHNV and CDR2 is YYDKDF in the germline V gene (reference sequence). V shed 1 base, J shed 8 bases, and the junction held 12 bases outside the gene matches.